The source of this TCR beta chain is a study of T cells in Graves' hyperthyroidism and ophthalmopathy. This clonotype was detected only a few times. Using RNA transcripts as the source, TCR beta CDR3 regions were amplified. HTBI primers drove first-round RT-PCR of the TCR CDR3. TCRdb recomputed calls from the multiplex PCR reads with MiXCR, one row per CDR3 protein. The sample contains some 770,000 distinct CDR3 sequences, over 15% of which appear only once. Calling Graves' hyperthyroidism stable meant ophthalmopathy did not progress within 18 months. Researchers barred patients who had uncontrolled infection, other autoimmune disease, pregnancy or lactation. The authors took PBMCs from over 8.5 ml fresh peripheral blood. The sample consisted of blood. The sequence was obtained from a young man with Graves' hyperthyroidism.

CDR3 sequence (DNA): TGTGCCACCACGAGGGCCGGTAGCGGGACCGAGCAGTACTTC. This codes for CATTRAGSGTEQYF. This chain connects TRBV6-2 or TRBV6-3 to TRBJ2-7; 8 bases fit TRBD2. The CDR3 extends over 14 amino acids. J was trimmed by 6 bases and V by 10 bases; bases with no gene match: 14. The germline gives CDR1 MNHEY, CDR2 SVGEGT.